This T cell receptor beta chain was observed in a study of T cells in Graves' hyperthyroidism and ophthalmopathy. Study information: Any treatment followed the collection of peripheral blood at initial diagnosis.

This clonotype was detected many times. Patients with ophthalmopathy all had a Clinical Activity Score of at least 3, a NOSPECS grade of at least 4 and duration under 3 months. The authors obtained PBMCs from more than 9.5 ml of fresh peripheral blood. Amplified TCR beta CDR3 regions derived from RNA transcripts. First-round RT-PCR of the TCR CDR3 relied on the HTBI primer set. One entry per CDR3 protein results from TCRdb running MiXCR on the multiplex PCR reads. Of 600,000 to 700,000 distinct CDR3 sequences in the sample, about 15% were seen once. There are 13 residues in the CDR3. Germline V CDR1 and CDR2: MNHEY, SMNVEV (reference sequence). The V end was cut by 5 bases, the J end by 4 bases, with 11 bases between.

The source of this sequence is a woman in her 40s with Graves' ophthalmopathy. The chain combines TRBV27 with TRBJ1-1; D remains ambiguous. Sequenced input: blood. The CDR3 region has the DNA TGTGCCAGCAGTCTCAGTGTTCTCACTGAAGCTTTCTTT. Translation: CASSLSVLTEAFF.